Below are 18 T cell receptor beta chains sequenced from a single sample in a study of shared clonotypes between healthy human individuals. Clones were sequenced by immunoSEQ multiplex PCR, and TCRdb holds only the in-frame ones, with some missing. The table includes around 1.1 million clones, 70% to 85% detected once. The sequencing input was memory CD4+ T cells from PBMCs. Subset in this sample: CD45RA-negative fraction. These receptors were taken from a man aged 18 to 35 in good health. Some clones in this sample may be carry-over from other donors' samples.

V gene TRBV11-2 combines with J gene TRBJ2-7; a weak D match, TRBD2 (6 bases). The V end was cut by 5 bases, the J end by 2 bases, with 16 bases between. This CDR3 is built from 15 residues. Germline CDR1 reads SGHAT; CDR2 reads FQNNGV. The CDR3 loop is CASSLTRESTYEQYF. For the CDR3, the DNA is TGTGCCAGCAGCCTCACCCGGGAGTCTACCTACGAGCAGTACTTC.

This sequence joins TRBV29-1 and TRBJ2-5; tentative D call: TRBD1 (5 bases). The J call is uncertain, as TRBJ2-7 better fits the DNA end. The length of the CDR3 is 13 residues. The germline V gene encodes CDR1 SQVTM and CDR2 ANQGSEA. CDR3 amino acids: CSVGWARDYEQYF. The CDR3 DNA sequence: TGCAGCGTTGGGTGGGCCAGGGACTACGAGCAGTACTTC.

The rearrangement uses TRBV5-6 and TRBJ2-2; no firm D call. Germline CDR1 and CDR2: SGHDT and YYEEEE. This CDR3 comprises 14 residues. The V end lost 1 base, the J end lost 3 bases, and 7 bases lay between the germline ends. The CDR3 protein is CASSLFGDTGELFF. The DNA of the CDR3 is TGTGCCAGCAGCTTGTTTGGAGACACCGGGGAGCTGTTTTTT.

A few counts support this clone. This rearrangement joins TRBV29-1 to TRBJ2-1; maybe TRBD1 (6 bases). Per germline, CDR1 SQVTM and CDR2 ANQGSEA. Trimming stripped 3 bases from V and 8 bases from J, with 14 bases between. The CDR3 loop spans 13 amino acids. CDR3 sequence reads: CSVEQGLYYEQFF. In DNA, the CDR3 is TGCAGCGTTGAGCAGGGGCTATATTATGAGCAGTTCTTC.

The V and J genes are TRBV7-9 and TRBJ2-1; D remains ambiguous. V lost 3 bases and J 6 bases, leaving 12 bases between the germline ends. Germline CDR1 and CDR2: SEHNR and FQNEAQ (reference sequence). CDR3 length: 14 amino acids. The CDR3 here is CASSLASSGNEQFF. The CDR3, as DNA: TGTGCCAGCAGCTTGGCCTCGTCGGGCAATGAGCAGTTCTTC.

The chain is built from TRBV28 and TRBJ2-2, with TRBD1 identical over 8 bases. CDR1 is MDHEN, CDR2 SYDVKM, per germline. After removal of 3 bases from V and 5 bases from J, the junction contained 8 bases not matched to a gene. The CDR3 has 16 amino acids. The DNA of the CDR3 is TGTGCCAGCAGTTTCCTCTCCGGACAGGGTACCGGGGAGCTGTTTTTT. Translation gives CASSFLSGQGTGELFF.

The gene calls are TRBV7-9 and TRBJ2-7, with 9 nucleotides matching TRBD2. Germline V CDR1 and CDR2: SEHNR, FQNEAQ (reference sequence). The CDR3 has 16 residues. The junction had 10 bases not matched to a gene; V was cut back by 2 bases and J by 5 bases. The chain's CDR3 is CASSLLGSGSIHEQYF. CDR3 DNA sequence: TGTGCCAGCAGCTTATTAGGTAGCGGGAGTATCCACGAGCAGTACTTC.

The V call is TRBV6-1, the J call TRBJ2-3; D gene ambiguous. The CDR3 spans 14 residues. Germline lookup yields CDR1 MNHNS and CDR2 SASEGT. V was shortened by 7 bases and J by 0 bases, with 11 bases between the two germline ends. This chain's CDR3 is CASMRTRSTDTQYF. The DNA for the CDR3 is TGTGCCAGCATGAGGACGAGAAGCACAGATACGCAGTATTTT.

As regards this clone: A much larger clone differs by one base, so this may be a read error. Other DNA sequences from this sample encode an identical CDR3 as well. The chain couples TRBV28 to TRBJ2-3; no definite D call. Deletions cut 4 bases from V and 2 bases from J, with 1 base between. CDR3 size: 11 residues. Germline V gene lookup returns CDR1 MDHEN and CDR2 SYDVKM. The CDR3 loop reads CASSYTDTQYF. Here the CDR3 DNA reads TGTGCCAGCAGTTACACAGATACGCAGTATTTT.

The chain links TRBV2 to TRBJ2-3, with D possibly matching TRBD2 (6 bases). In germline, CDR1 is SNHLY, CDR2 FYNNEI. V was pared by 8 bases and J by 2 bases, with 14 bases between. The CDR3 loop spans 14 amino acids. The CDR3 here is CASSGGDVTDTQYF. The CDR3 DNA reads TGTGCCAGCTCGGGCGGGGATGTCACAGATACGCAGTATTTT.

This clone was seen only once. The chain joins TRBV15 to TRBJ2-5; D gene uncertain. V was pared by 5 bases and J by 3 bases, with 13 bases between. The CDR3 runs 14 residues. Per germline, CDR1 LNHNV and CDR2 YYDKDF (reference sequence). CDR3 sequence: CATSGSGFEETQYF. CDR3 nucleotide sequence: TGTGCCACCAGCGGGTCAGGTTTTGAAGAGACCCAGTACTTC.

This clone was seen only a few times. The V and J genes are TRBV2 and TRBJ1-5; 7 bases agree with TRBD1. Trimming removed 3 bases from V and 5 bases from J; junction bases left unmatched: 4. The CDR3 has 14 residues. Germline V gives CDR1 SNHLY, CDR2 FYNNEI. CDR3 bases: TGTGCCAGCAGTGAGGGACAGAAGGATCAGCCCCAGCATTTT. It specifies CASSEGQKDQPQHF.

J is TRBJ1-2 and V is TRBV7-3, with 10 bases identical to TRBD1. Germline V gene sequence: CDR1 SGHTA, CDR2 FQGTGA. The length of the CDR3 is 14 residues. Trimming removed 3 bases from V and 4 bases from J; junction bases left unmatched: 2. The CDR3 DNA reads TGTGCCAGCAGCTTTGGACAGGGGGGCTATGGCTACACCTTC. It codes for CASSFGQGGYGYTF.

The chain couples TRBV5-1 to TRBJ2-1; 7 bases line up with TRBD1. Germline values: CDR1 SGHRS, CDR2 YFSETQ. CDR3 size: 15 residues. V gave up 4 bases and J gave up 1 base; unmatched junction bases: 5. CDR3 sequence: CASSHRQGSYNEQFF. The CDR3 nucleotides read TGCGCCAGCAGCCACCGACAGGGTTCCTACAATGAGCAGTTCTTC.

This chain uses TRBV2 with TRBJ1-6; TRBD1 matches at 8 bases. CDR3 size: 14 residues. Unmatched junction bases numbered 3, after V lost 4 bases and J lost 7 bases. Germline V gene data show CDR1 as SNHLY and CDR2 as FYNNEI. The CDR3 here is CASSGQGANSPLHF. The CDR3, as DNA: TGTGCCAGCAGTGGCCAGGGGGCCAATTCACCCCTCCACTTT.

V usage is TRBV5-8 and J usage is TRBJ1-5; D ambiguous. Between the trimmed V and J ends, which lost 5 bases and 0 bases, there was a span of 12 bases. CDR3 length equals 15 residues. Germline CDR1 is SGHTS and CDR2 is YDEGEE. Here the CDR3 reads CASSRGQYSNQPQHF. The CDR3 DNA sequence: TGTGCCAGCAGTCGGGGTCAGTATAGCAATCAGCCCCAGCATTTT.

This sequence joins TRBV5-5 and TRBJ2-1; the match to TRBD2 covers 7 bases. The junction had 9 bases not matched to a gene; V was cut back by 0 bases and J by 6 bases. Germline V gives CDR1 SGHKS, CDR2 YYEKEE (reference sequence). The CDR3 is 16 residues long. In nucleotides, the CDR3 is TGTGCCAGCAGCTTGGGAACAGCGGGAATCCGCAATGAGCAGTTCTTC. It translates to CASSLGTAGIRNEQFF.

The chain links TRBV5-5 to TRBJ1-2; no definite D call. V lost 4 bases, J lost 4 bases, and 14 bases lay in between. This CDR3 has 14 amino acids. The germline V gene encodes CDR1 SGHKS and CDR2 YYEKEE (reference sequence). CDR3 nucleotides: TGTGCCAGCAGCCAATTAAGGGTTATCTATGGCTACACCTTC. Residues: CASSQLRVIYGYTF.